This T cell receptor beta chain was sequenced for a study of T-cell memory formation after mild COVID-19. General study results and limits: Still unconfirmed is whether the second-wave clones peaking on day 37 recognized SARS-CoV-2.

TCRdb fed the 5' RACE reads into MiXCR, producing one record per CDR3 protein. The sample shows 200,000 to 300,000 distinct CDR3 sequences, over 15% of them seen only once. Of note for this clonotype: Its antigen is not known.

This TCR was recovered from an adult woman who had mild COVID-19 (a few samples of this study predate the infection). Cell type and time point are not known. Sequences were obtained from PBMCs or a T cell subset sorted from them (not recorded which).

CDR3 in DNA: TGCGCCAGCACCACAAGACGCAGCGGGAGGGCAGAGAATGAGCAGTTCTTC. Translation gives CASTTRRSGRAENEQFF. This chain links TRBV4-1 with TRBJ2-1; 10 bases map to TRBD2. The germline V gene has CDR1 MGHRA and CDR2 YSYEKL. V shed 7 bases and J 7 bases; nucleotides not matched to a gene: 16. The CDR3 loop spans 17 amino acids.